This T cell receptor beta chain was retrieved from a study of shared clonotypes between healthy human individuals. Study-wide context: Sampling drew on donors who were a couple of women and three men aged 18 to 49. There were three CD4 naive, three CD4 memory, two CD8 naive and one CD8 memory plates per donor. Study-level results: When compared with the clonotypes that were shared by all four sorted-subset donors, the non-shared clonotypes turned out to have lower generation probabilities.

Turning to this clone: The antigen is undetermined.

V lost 2 bases, J lost 1 base, and 1 base stayed unmatched. The germline CDR1 and CDR2 sequences are MNHEY and SMNVEV (reference sequence). This CDR3 has 15 residues. Donors comprised healthy HIV-negative adults lacking recent acute infections or vaccinations. Sequencing was performed with immunoSEQ multiplex PCR; in TCRdb, only in-frame clones are kept and a portion is missing. The data hold about 1.1 million clones, with 70% to 80% observed a single time. The source material was memory CD4+ T cells from PBMCs. Subset in this sample: CD45RA-negative fraction. J is TRBJ2-3 and V is TRBV27, with TRBD2 matching over 9 bases. The TCR was taken from a man between 18 and 35 years old in good health. Some clones in this sample may be carry-over from other donors' samples. CDR3 nucleotide sequence: TGTGCCAGCAGTTTAGCGGGAGGGGGCACAGATACGCAGTATTTT. Amino acids: CASSLAGGGTDTQYF.